A selection of T cell receptor beta chains follows, all from one sample in a study of T cells in Graves' hyperthyroidism and ophthalmopathy. Each CDR3 protein gets one entry after TCRdb re-called the multiplex PCR reads with MiXCR. The sample lists fewer than 450,000 distinct CDR3 sequences, roughly 17% occurring once. The specimen was blood. The source is a woman in her thirties with Graves' hyperthyroidism that later progressed to Graves' ophthalmopathy. Both conserved end residues are part of each CDR3. The D gene is left open where the match is weak. Where a row states a size, it is once, few, many or the class of an expanded clone; other rows omit it.

D gene | J gene | V gene | clone size | CDR3 DNA | CDR3 protein
- | TRBJ2-7 | TRBV18 | many | TGTGCCAGCTCACTAAGACAGGTCTACGAGCAGTACTTC | CASSLRQVYEQYF
- | TRBJ1-5 | TRBV30 | many | TGTGCCTGGAGTGTACACACTAGCAATCAGCCCCAGCATTTT | CAWSVHTSNQPQHF
- | TRBJ1-1 | TRBV6-1 | - | TGTGCCAGCAGGTCATCCCCAGTGGGGGCAGAAGCTTTCTTT | CASRSSPVGAEAFF
- | TRBJ2-1 | TRBV7-9 | many | TGTGCCAGCAGCTTGGGGATGGGGGCTAGTAGCAATGAGCAGTTCTTC | CASSLGMGASSNEQFF
- | TRBJ1-1 | TRBV11-2 | many | TGTGCCAGCAGCCCGATGACTTTGGGTGAAGCTTTCTTT | CASSPMTLGEAFF
TRBD1 | TRBJ2-1 | TRBV2 | many | TGTGCCAGCAGCGGGACGGATTGGGACAGCGCTATCAATGAGCAGTTCTTC | CASSGTDWDSAINEQFF
- | TRBJ1-4 | TRBV28 | many | TGTGCCAGCAGCTACCTCCGGGCCCGCACTAATGAAAAACTGTTTTTT | CASSYLRARTNEKLFF
TRBD1 | TRBJ1-2 | TRBV6-5 | few | TGTGCCAGCAGTTACTCCGGGACAGGGGGGCCCGGCTATGGCTACACCTTC | CASSYSGTGGPGYGYTF
- | TRBJ2-3 | TRBV27 | many | TGTGCCAGCAGTTTATCGGTCCAGGCTAGCACAGATACGCAGTATTTT | CASSLSVQASTDTQYF
- | TRBJ2-1 | TRBV20-1 | few | TGCAGTGCCATACATGTAGATGAGCAGTTCTTC | CSAIHVDEQFF
TRBD1 | TRBJ1-5 | TRBV6-1 | many | TGTGCCAGCAGTTCCGACAGGGGGGATGGTCAGCCCCAGCATTTT | CASSSDRGDGQPQHF
TRBD2 | TRBJ2-3 | TRBV11-2 | many | TGTGCCAGCAGCTTAGGACTAGCCTCAGATACGCAGTATTTT | CASSLGLASDTQYF
TRBD2 | TRBJ2-5 | TRBV11-2 | many | TGTGCCAGCAGCTTTAATAGCGGGGGCCCGTACCAAGAGACCCAGTACTTC | CASSFNSGGPYQETQYF
TRBD1 | TRBJ2-7 | TRBV19 | many | TGTGCCAGTAGCCAGACAGGGGAAGGCTACGAGCAGTACTTC | CASSQTGEGYEQYF
- | TRBJ2-4 | TRBV13 | - | TGTGCCAGCAGCTTAGGGGGGGACGAGTACTTC | CASSLGGDEYF
- | TRBJ1-3 | TRBV13 | - | TGTGCCAGCAGCGCCGTCGGCTCTGGAAACACCATATATTTT | CASSAVGSGNTIYF
- | TRBJ1-6 | TRBV12-5 | many | TGTGCTAGTGGTTTTAAGGGGACCGATAATTCACCCCTCCACTTT | CASGFKGTDNSPLHF
- | TRBJ1-2 | TRBV20-1 | - | TGCAGTGCTAGAGATAAGGGAAGCTATGGCTACACCTTC | CSARDKGSYGYTF
- | TRBJ2-5 | TRBV7-8 | many | TGTGCCAGCAGCCCCCTGGACGTGGAGACCCAGTACTTC | CASSPLDVETQYF
- | TRBJ1-2 | TRBV12-3/TRBV12-4 | - | TGTGCCAGCAGTGTGGACAGCGTCTATGGCTACACCTTC | CASSVDSVYGYTF
- | TRBJ1-2 | TRBV7-9 | - | TGTGCCAGCCTTGAGCAGGGGAAGGCTGGCTACACCTTC | CASLEQGKAGYTF
TRBD2 | TRBJ2-1 | TRBV7-9 | - | TGTGCCAGCAGCTTAGGGGCGGGGGGGCACAATGAGCAGTTCTTC | CASSLGAGGHNEQFF